These T cell receptor beta chains were read from a single sample in a study of CD8+ T cells in alopecia areata. Here immunoSEQ multiplex PCR was the method, and the copy in TCRdb shows in-frame clones only, minus some. The sample contains a few hundred thousand clones, approximately 57% of which appear only once. Sequenced here: CD4+ T cells sorted from blood, sampled at week 4, from a patient treated with tofacitinib. The receptors were gathered from a human donor with alopecia areata. Each CDR3 is given with its conserved first and last residue. A D gene is named only where the DNA matches it firmly. Size is stated for part of the rows, as once, few or many counts, or as a class when the clone is expanded.

d_gene	v_gene	j_gene	abundance	CDR3nt	CDR3aa
TRBD1	TRBV29-1	TRBJ2-3	NA	TGCAGCATACCCGGGACAGGGGGGGTCGCGCAGTATTTT	CSIPGTGGVAQYF
TRBD1	TRBV25-1	TRBJ2-7	NA	TGTGCCAGCGGCGACAGGGTCTACGAGCAGTACTTC	CASGDRVYEQYF
NA	TRBV29-1	TRBJ2-6	NA	TGCAGCGTTGAATCTATCGACGGGGCCAACGTCCTGACTTTC	CSVESIDGANVLTF
TRBD2	TRBV9	TRBJ2-3	NA	TGTGCCAGCAGCTTGCTAGCGGGGGAAACAGATACGCAGTATTTT	CASSLLAGETDTQYF
NA	TRBV29-1	TRBJ1-2	few	TGCAGCGTTGAAGTAGTCAGGGGTAACTATGGCTACACCTTC	CSVEVVRGNYGYTF
NA	TRBV29-1	TRBJ1-5	few	TGCAGCGTTGCGGGGGGCGGGGATCAGCCCCAGCATTTT	CSVAGGGDQPQHF
NA	TRBV5-1	TRBJ1-1	NA	TGCGCCAGCAGCTTGAAGGGGGAAGCTTTCTTT	CASSLKGEAFF
TRBD2	TRBV6-5	TRBJ2-1	NA	TGTGCCAGCAGTTATCGGGGGGTTGTCTATGAGCAGTTCTTC	CASSYRGVVYEQFF
NA	TRBV4-1	TRBJ2-7	NA	TGCGCCAGCAGCCAACACCCAAGCGAGCAGTACTTC	CASSQHPSEQYF
TRBD2	TRBV10-2	TRBJ2-5	few	TGCGCCAGCAGCGTGACTAGCCGCACCCAAGAGACCCAGTACTTC	CASSVTSRTQETQYF
NA	TRBV14	TRBJ1-1	many	TGTGCCAGCAGCCGTCTACAGGGGAACACTGAAGCTTTCTTT	CASSRLQGNTEAFF
NA	TRBV7-2	TRBJ2-7	NA	TGTGCCAGCAGCCCCGCGGGGTCCGACGAGCAGTACTTC	CASSPAGSDEQYF
TRBD2	TRBV29-1	TRBJ2-1	NA	TGCAGCGTTGACAGCGGGGGAGAATACAATGAGCAGTTCTTC	CSVDSGGEYNEQFF
TRBD1	TRBV9	TRBJ2-4	NA	TGTGCCAGCAGCGTAGAGGGACAGGGAGACATTCAGTACTTC	CASSVEGQGDIQYF
TRBD1	TRBV14	TRBJ1-6	NA	TGTGCCAGCAGCCCGGGACAGACCTCACCCCTCCACTTT	CASSPGQTSPLHF
NA	TRBV30	TRBJ2-7	NA	TGTGCCTGGAGTGTAGCAGGGCTCTACGAGCAGTACTTC	CAWSVAGLYEQYF
NA	TRBV19	TRBJ1-4	few	TGTGCCAGTACCCTCGGTCGCACCACAACTAATGAAAAACTGTTTTTT	CASTLGRTTTNEKLFF
TRBD2	TRBV29-1	TRBJ2-2	few	TGCAGCGCTGGTCTAGCGGGGATAACCGGGGAGCTGTTTTTT	CSAGLAGITGELFF
NA	TRBV6-6	TRBJ1-2	once	TGTGCCAGCAGCCGCCGGGACTTGAACTATGGCTACACCTTC	CASSRRDLNYGYTF
NA	TRBV5-1	TRBJ2-5	once	TGCGCCAGCAGCTTCGCCGAGACCCAGTACTTC	CASSFAETQYF
NA	TRBV4-3	TRBJ2-7	few	TGCGCCAGCAGCCAAGATCCAGGTCCCTACGAGCAGTACTTC	CASSQDPGPYEQYF
NA	TRBV7-9	TRBJ2-3	once	TGCGCCAGCAGCCAAGATCTCACCAAGGCCGATACGCAGTATTTT	CASSQDLTKADTQYF
NA	TRBV9	TRBJ1-2	NA	TGTGCCAGCAGCGTAGACAAGGACTATGGCTACACCTTC	CASSVDKDYGYTF
NA	TRBV6-1	TRBJ2-7	NA	TGTGCCAGCAGTGAAGATCCCGGGGCGAACGAGCAGTACTTC	CASSEDPGANEQYF
NA	TRBV7-9	TRBJ1-1	few	TGTGCCAGCGGGCTACCGGGGCAAGTCCCTGAAGCTTTCTTT	CASGLPGQVPEAFF
TRBD2	TRBV19	TRBJ2-1	few	TGTGCCAGTAGTATCCGTCTGGGAGGGGACTACTACAATGAGCAGTTCTTC	CASSIRLGGDYYNEQFF
NA	TRBV29-1	TRBJ1-1	NA	TGCAGCGTTGGCTTCAGGAACACTGAAGCTTTCTTT	CSVGFRNTEAFF
NA	TRBV10-3	TRBJ1-2	NA	TGTGCCATCAGTCAGGGGAACTATGGCTACACCTTC	CAISQGNYGYTF
NA	TRBV5-1	TRBJ1-1	NA	TGCGCCAGCAGCTTGGGCACTGAAGCTTTCTTT	CASSLGTEAFF
TRBD2	TRBV7-2	TRBJ2-7	NA	TGTGCCAGCAGGACTACTAGCGGGGGCTCCTACGAGCAGTACTTC	CASRTTSGGSYEQYF
NA	TRBV2	TRBJ2-5	NA	TGTGCCAGCAGTCGGGGACTGGGAGAGACCCAGTACTTC	CASSRGLGETQYF
NA	TRBV4-3	TRBJ2-3	NA	TGCGCCAGCAGCCAAGTTCCCACAGGACGCACCCCGGGAGCGCAGTATTTT	CASSQVPTGRTPGAQYF
TRBD1	TRBV7-2	TRBJ2-5	once	TGTGCCAGCAGCTGGGACAGGCAAGAGACCCAGTACTTC	CASSWDRQETQYF
NA	TRBV7-8	TRBJ1-6	NA	TGTGCCAGCAGCTTAAAGCTGGATTCTAATTCACCCCTCCACTTT	CASSLKLDSNSPLHF
NA	TRBV4-3	TRBJ2-3	once	TGCGCCAGCAGCCCGGGGGGCCGCACAGATACGCAGTATTTT	CASSPGGRTDTQYF
TRBD1	TRBV27	TRBJ1-5	few	TGTGCCAGCAGTCCTCAAGCCCCGACAGGGGTGGGGTTCGGTAGCAATCAGCCCCAGCATTTT	CASSPQAPTGVGFGSNQPQHF